This paragraph reports one T cell receptor (beta chain). The antigen is undetermined. TCR alpha and TCR beta cDNA libraries with sample barcodes and UMIs came from 5'RACE using constant-segment primers. A single record per CDR3 protein comes from TCRdb applying MiXCR to the 5' RACE reads. Among a few hundred thousand distinct CDR3 sequences listed, roughly 21% were seen once. This sample is drawn from a study of T-cell memory formation after mild COVID-19. The study, taken as a whole, reports: Those CD4+ clones that contracted were mainly in CM and EM (CD8+ ones in EMRA). The pre-infection memory compartment contained some responding clones, suggesting cross-reactive memory joined.

This TCR derives from an adult woman who had mild COVID-19 (a few samples of this study predate the infection). Cell type and time point are not known. Sequencing was done on a sample of PBMCs or a T cell subset sorted from them (not recorded which).

CDR3 region: CAWTAGGREGLKDEQFF. CDR3 DNA: TGTGCCTGGACCGCCGGGGGGCGGGAGGGCCTTAAGGATGAGCAGTTCTTC. This chain connects TRBV30 to TRBJ2-1; 9 bases align to TRBD2. V shed 4 bases, J shed 8 bases, and the junction held 18 bases outside the gene matches. Germline loops: CDR1 GTSNPN, CDR2 SVGIG (reference sequence). The CDR3 totals 17 residues. The full variable domain, completed using reference TRBV30 and TRBJ2-1, is SQTIHQWPATLVQPVGSPLSLECTVEGTSNPNLYWYRQAAGRGLQLLFYSVGIGQISSEVPQNLSASRPQDRQFILSSKKLLLSDSGFYLCAWTAGGREGLKDEQFFGPGTRLTVL.